A single sample gave rise to the 14 T cell receptor beta chains below, sequenced in a study of cytomegalovirus exposure and HLA in healthy donors (dated by TCRdb to 2016 to 2017). The method was the immunoSEQ multiplex PCR assay. A mixture of 60 forward primers for TCR Vbeta segments and 13 reverse primers for TCR Jbeta segments was used in the multiplex PCR. In TCRdb, the immuneACCESS table is reduced to in-frame sequences with V and J assigned. These tables do not hold every clone; where another copy was compared, an unresolved V gene accounts for under half, and the others remain unexplained. Present in this sample are about 180,000 clones, approximately 80% of which were seen just once. The ten biggest clones cover under 7.5% of the sample. Sequences were obtained from PBMCs. The receptor set was obtained from a man aged 25-40 years in good health and CMV-seropositive.

CDR3 region: CASRLSTSYGYTF. CDR3 DNA sequence: TGTGCCAGCAGACTTTCGACTTCCTATGGCTACACCTTC. This chain joins TRBV28 and TRBJ1-2; unclear D gene. The germline V gene has CDR1 MDHEN and CDR2 SYDVKM. CDR3 length equals 13 residues. V shed 6 bases and J shed 4 bases, with 12 bases lying between them.

The rearrangement joins TRBV6-5 to TRBJ1-1, with D possibly being TRBD1 (6 bases). Between the trimmed V and J ends, which lost 2 bases and 3 bases, there was a span of 10 bases. The CDR3 spans 14 residues. CDR1 is MNHEY and CDR2 is SVGAGI in the germline V gene. The CDR3 sequence: CASSYREGDTEAFF. In nucleotides, the CDR3 is TGTGCCAGCAGTTACCGGGAGGGGGACACTGAAGCTTTCTTT.

V usage is TRBV12-5 and J usage is TRBJ1-1, with D tentatively TRBD1 (6 bases). V lost 6 bases to trimming and J lost 6 bases, with 14 bases between them. CDR1 LGHNT and CDR2 FRNRAP come from the germline V gene. The CDR3 covers 13 residues. The CDR3 DNA sequence: TGTGCTAGTGGCCTACAGGGAGGGGCTGAAGCTTTCTTT. This sequence encodes CASGLQGGAEAFF.

The chain has TRBV9 and TRBJ2-1; 7 nucleotides match TRBD2. Germline loops: CDR1 SGDLS, CDR2 YYNGEE. CDR3 length: 17 residues. The trim removed 0 bases at V and 1 base at J, leaving 7 bases unmatched. CDR3 bases: TGTGCCAGCAGCGTAGGTATGGTGGGAGGGTCCTACAATGAGCAGTTCTTC. Amino acid sequence: CASSVGMVGGSYNEQFF.

CDR3 bases: TGTGCCAGCAGTTATGACTATCTAGCGGGGGTATACGAGCAGTACTTC. Translation gives CASSYDYLAGVYEQYF. V is TRBV6-5 and J is TRBJ2-7, with TRBD2 matching 10 bases. Trimming cost V 3 bases and J 4 bases; bases outside gene matches: 9. This CDR3 contains 16 residues. Per the germline V gene, CDR1 is MNHEY and CDR2 is SVGAGI.

This chain connects TRBV7-9 to TRBJ1-4, with no clear D. CDR1 is SEHNR, CDR2 FQNEAQ, per germline (reference sequence). The germline V and J ends were trimmed by 5 bases and 0 bases, with 7 bases remaining between them. There are 14 residues in the CDR3. The CDR3 reads CASSTGTTNEKLFF. The CDR3 region has the DNA TGTGCCAGCAGCACCGGGACAACTAATGAAAAACTGTTTTTT.

This clone appeared a few times. The rearrangement uses TRBV5-1 and TRBJ1-1; 7 bases line up with TRBD1. The CDR3 runs 16 residues. Unmatched junction bases numbered 6, after V lost 0 bases and J lost 1 base. Per germline, CDR1 SGHRS and CDR2 YFSETQ. The CDR3 sequence: CASSLEGQPSNTEAFF. CDR3 coding DNA: TGCGCCAGCAGCTTGGAGGGACAGCCATCGAACACTGAAGCTTTCTTT.

This chain joins TRBV11-3 and TRBJ2-2; 8 positions match TRBD2. The V segment lost 5 bases and the J segment 3 bases; nucleotides outside the gene matches: 8. CDR3 length: 16 amino acids. Germline CDR1 and CDR2: SGHNT and YENEEA. CDR3 sequence: CASSPSGGHDTGELFF. CDR3 in DNA: TGTGCCAGCAGCCCGTCGGGGGGGCACGACACCGGGGAGCTGTTTTTT.

This clone was detected a few times. A read error may produce the germline difference seen at one junction end. The gene calls are TRBV15 and TRBJ2-1, with D perhaps matching TRBD2 (5 bases). The CDR3 extends over 14 amino acids. The germline gives CDR1 LNHNV, CDR2 YYDKDF (reference sequence). In nucleotides, the CDR3 is TGTTCCACAAGCAGAAAGCGGCATACGAATGAGCAGTTCTTC. Amino acids: CSTSRKRHTNEQFF.

This sequence joins TRBV27 and TRBJ2-7, with 13 bases fitting TRBD2. J lost 3 bases, V lost 6 bases, and 5 bases had no gene match. Germline CDR1 and CDR2: MNHEY and SMNVEV (reference sequence). The CDR3 length is 15 residues. CDR3 coding DNA: TGTGCCAGCAGCCGGACTAGCGGGAGCCGCTACGAGCAGTACTTC. Translating gives CASSRTSGSRYEQYF.

V is TRBV25-1 and J is TRBJ2-5, with D possibly being TRBD1 (7 bases). The J call may be wrong; the DNA end is better matched by TRBJ2-7. The CDR3 is 16 residues long. The germline V gene has CDR1 MGHDK and CDR2 SYGVNS. The CDR3 DNA reads as TGTGCCAGCAGTGAGGGGTCTGGGCAGGGGGGCAACGAGCAGTACTTC. It specifies CASSEGSGQGGNEQYF.

This clone was found once. The chain couples TRBV19 to TRBJ2-2; possible D gene TRBD2, 6 bases. With 2 bases removed from V and 4 bases from J, the gap between germline ends came to 11 bases. The CDR3 is 15 residues long. Germline CDR1 LNHDA, CDR2 SQIVND (reference sequence). The chain's CDR3 is CASSITGGGTGELFF. CDR3 bases: TGTGCCAGTAGTATAACCGGGGGTGGCACCGGGGAGCTGTTTTTT.

This chain joins TRBV5-4 and TRBJ2-1; D is perhaps TRBD1 (5 bases). This CDR3 has 15 amino acids. Germline V lookup: CDR1 SGHNT, CDR2 YYREEE (reference sequence). With 2 bases removed from V and 2 bases from J, the gap between germline ends came to 11 bases. CDR3 sequence (DNA): TGTGCCAGCAGCTTAGGAAGGGGCACCTACAATGAGCAGTTCTTC. Protein sequence: CASSLGRGTYNEQFF.

This clone was seen a handful of times. The chain has TRBV28 and TRBJ1-2, with no clear D. This CDR3 spans 13 amino acids. Germline V gene lookup returns CDR1 MDHEN and CDR2 SYDVKM. Trimming took off 4 bases at V and 4 bases at J, with 10 bases between the two ends. The CDR3 sequence is CASSSLLGYGYTF. Written as DNA, the CDR3 is TGTGCCAGCAGTTCACTTCTTGGCTATGGCTACACCTTC.